This TCR beta chain comes out of a study of blood T cell repertoires in COVID-19. CDR3 size: 16 residues. Trimming cost V 6 bases and J 5 bases; bases outside gene matches: 12. Per the germline V gene, CDR1 is SGHKS and CDR2 is YYEKEE (reference sequence). Sequenced by immunoSEQ multiplex PCR; TCRdb stores in-frame clones only, minus some. The table lists approximately 40,000 clones, around nine tenths of them singletons. The sequence came from a human donor in a cohort sampled during active COVID-19. The sequenced material came from peripheral blood. V is TRBV5-5 and J is TRBJ2-1, with 9 bases lining up with TRBD2. The CDR3 DNA reads TGTGCCAGCACGCGGCGGGGGGGCCAAATGGACAATGAGCAGTTCTTC. Protein product: CASTRRGGQMDNEQFF.